This TCR beta chain comes out of a study of blood T cell repertoires in COVID-19. For the study at large: COVID-19 samples, acute and convalescent, were from the United States, Italy and Spain.

Patients at the Seattle site were enrolled during active infection and followed longitudinally. Per the original methods: Reference gene primer amplification in the assay estimated nucleated cell counts. Only in-frame clones appear in the TCRdb table, and some are missing; sequencing was by immunoSEQ multiplex PCR. The V and J calls and clone size were taken over from that table, and D and trimming were inferred from the DNA. The table records some 140,000 clones, 75% to 85% of them present only once. This CDR3 is 16 amino acids long. The germline gives CDR1 MGHRA, CDR2 YSYEKL. V was pared by 1 base and J by 4 bases, with 5 bases of the junction left unmatched.

Material for sequencing was peripheral blood. This TCR derives from a woman aged 55 to 70 with COVID-19, enrolled during active disease. This chain joins TRBV4-1 and TRBJ1-5; 9 nucleotides match TRBD1. The CDR3 bases are TGCGCCAGCAGCCAAGTAGACAGGGGGGGGAATCAGCCCCAGCATTTT. Translated, it gives CASSQVDRGGNQPQHF.